This T cell receptor (beta chain) emerged from a study of shared clonotypes between healthy human individuals. Study-level results: Generally, naive subsets (rather than memory subsets) showed larger estimated richness. Sequencing depth was expected to affect clonotype sharing among donors.

This clone showed up just once. As yet, its antigen is unknown. Investigators spread the genomic DNA of each subset evenly over several immunoSEQ plates. Assay used: immunoSEQ multiplex PCR; TCRdb lists only in-frame clones, some missing. The table lists roughly 1,500,000 clones, about 98.5% of them singletons. Sample: naive CD4+ T cells sorted from blood. Subset described: CD45RA+ positively selected. The clonotype was recovered from a man aged 25 to 40 in good health.

CDR3 loop: CAISGDRGEAFF. The CDR3 DNA reads TGTGCCATCAGTGGGGACAGGGGTGAAGCTTTCTTT. The V call is TRBV10-3, the J call TRBJ1-1; 10 nucleotides agree with TRBD1. The CDR3 length is 12 residues. After removal of 4 bases from V and 7 bases from J, the junction contained 0 bases not matched to a gene. In germline, CDR1 is ENHRY, CDR2 SYGVKD.